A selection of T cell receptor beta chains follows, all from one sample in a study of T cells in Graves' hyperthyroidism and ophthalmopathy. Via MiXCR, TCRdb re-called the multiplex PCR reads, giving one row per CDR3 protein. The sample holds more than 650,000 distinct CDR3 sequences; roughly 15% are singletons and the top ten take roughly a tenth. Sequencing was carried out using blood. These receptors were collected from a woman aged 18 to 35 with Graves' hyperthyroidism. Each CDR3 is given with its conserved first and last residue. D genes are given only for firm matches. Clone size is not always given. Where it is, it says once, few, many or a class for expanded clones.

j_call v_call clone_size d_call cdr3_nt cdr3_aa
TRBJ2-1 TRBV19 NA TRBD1 TGTGCCAGTAGTACCCGGGACAGGGGGAATGAGCAGTTCTTC CASSTRDRGNEQFF
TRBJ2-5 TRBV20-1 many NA TGCAGTGCTAGAATGGCCCCCGAGTTACAGACCCAGTACTTC CSARMAPELQTQYF
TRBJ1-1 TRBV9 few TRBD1 TGTGCCAGCAGCACCAACCCGGGACAGGTGAACACTGAAGCTTTCTTT CASSTNPGQVNTEAFF
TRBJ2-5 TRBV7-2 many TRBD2 TGTGCCAGCAGCTACGGACTAGCGGCACAAGAGACCCAGTACTTC CASSYGLAAQETQYF
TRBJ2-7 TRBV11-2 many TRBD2 TGTGCCAGCACCTTTGGGGGGGGTCTCCCTTCCTACGAGCAGTACTTC CASTFGGGLPSYEQYF
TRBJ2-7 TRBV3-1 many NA TGTGCCAGCAGCCTTGGTTTGACAGGCGTTTACGAGCAGTACTTC CASSLGLTGVYEQYF
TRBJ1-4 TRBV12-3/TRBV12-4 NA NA TGTGCCAGCAGTTTGAACAATGGGGAAAAACTGTTTTTT CASSLNNGEKLFF
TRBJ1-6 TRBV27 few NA TGTGCCAGCAGTTGGGGGGGCCGTCCTTTAACCTCACCCCTCCACTTT CASSWGGRPLTSPLHF
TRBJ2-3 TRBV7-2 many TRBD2 TGTGCCAGCAGCCTAGCGGGAGGATACACAGATACGCAGTATTTT CASSLAGGYTDTQYF
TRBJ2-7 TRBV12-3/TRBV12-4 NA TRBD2 TGTGCCAGCAGTTGGACTAGCGGGAAGGACGAGCAGTACTTC CASSWTSGKDEQYF
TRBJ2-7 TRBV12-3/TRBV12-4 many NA TGTGCCAGCAGAGCCCTCAGTGACAGGTCGGACGAGCAGTACTTC CASRALSDRSDEQYF
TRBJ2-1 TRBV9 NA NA TGTGCCAGCAGCTCGAGCGGAAACCGGGGCAATGAGCAGTTCTTC CASSSSGNRGNEQFF
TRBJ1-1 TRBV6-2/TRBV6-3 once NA TGTGCCAGCAGTTACCCGACAGGCCGGGCCCTCGAAGCTTTCTTT CASSYPTGRALEAFF
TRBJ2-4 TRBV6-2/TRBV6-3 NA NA TGTGCCAGCAGTTACGCGGGGCTGGATCAGTACTTC CASSYAGLDQYF